A single sample gave rise to the 27 T cell receptor beta chains below, sequenced in a study of human T cells and chemical hapten exposure. TCRdb passed the RACE reads through MiXCR, listing each CDR3 protein once. Of more than 110,000 distinct CDR3 sequences in the sample, 12% were seen once. Time point: patch test 2, 6 weeks after DPC sensitization. Treatment here: therapeutic diphenylcyclopropenone sensitization with weekly scalp DPC. The sample consisted of whole blood, taken in connection with sensitization to the hapten diphenylcyclopropenone (DPC). The source of these receptors is a woman aged 45-59 years with alopecia areata. Some clones in this sample may be carry-over from other donors' samples.

The chain joins TRBV29-1 to TRBJ2-7, with 14 nucleotides matching TRBD2. V shed 5 bases, J shed 1 base, and the junction held 1 base outside the gene matches. There are 14 residues in the CDR3. The germline gives CDR1 SQVTM, CDR2 ANQGSEA. The CDR3 DNA reads TGCAGCGTTCGACTAGCGGGAGGGTCCTACGAGCAGTACTTC. Amino acid sequence: CSVRLAGGSYEQYF.

This clonotype appeared many times. The chain carries TRBV3-1 and TRBJ2-7; D is unclear. The germline V gene has CDR1 LGHDT and CDR2 YNNKEL (reference sequence). Between the trimmed V and J ends, which lost 0 bases and 2 bases, there was a span of 8 bases. The CDR3 spans 14 residues. CDR3 sequence reads: CASSQDAKPYEQYF. CDR3 coding DNA: TGTGCCAGCAGCCAAGATGCGAAACCCTACGAGCAGTACTTC.

This clonotype was seen repeatedly, ten times or more. The rearrangement joins TRBV29-1 to TRBJ2-5; a weak D match, TRBD2 (5 bases). The V gene's germline CDR1 is SQVTM and CDR2 ANQGSEA. The CDR3 spans 12 residues. Trimming pared 7 bases from V and 2 bases from J, leaving 11 bases between. Written as DNA, the CDR3 is TGCAGCGCTGGAGGCGGACAAGAGACCCAGTACTTC. Translated, it gives CSAGGGQETQYF.

In this sample, this clonotype turned up a few times. V is TRBV18 and J is TRBJ2-5; 10 bases match TRBD1. The V segment lost 4 bases and the J segment 5 bases; nucleotides outside the gene matches: 4. There are 14 residues in the CDR3. Germline lookup yields CDR1 KGHSH and CDR2 LQKENI. CDR3 sequence: CASSHRTGGETQYF. The CDR3 bases are TGTGCCAGCTCACACCGGACAGGGGGGGAGACCCAGTACTTC. Using reference TRBV18 and TRBJ2-5 for the parts outside the CDR3, the full variable domain is NAGVMQNPRHLVRRRGQEARLRCSPMKGHSHVYWYRQLPEEGLKFMVYLQKENIIDESGMPKERFSAEFPKEGPSILRIQQVVRGDSAAYFCASSHRTGGETQYFGPGTRLLVL.

The table lists this clonotype with many counts. The chain combines TRBV6-1 with TRBJ2-7; 9 bases agree with TRBD2. Losses at the gene ends were 7 bases for V and 7 bases for J; bases not matched to a gene: 17. The CDR3 runs 16 residues. Germline values: CDR1 MNHNS, CDR2 SASEGT. This CDR3 is CASTNRRSGTSLEQYF. The CDR3 DNA sequence: TGTGCCAGCACGAACAGGCGATCCGGGACTAGCCTTGAGCAGTACTTC.

Only a few counts were recorded for this clonotype. The J gene is TRBJ1-5, the V gene TRBV4-1; 7 nucleotides match TRBD1. V lost 3 bases, J lost 4 bases, and 3 bases stayed unmatched. There are 14 residues in the CDR3. Germline V lookup: CDR1 MGHRA, CDR2 YSYEKL. CDR3 amino acids: CASSHGQENQPQHF. The CDR3 coding sequence is TGCGCCAGCAGCCACGGACAGGAAAATCAGCCCCAGCATTTT.

In its sample, this clonotype was seen many times. The CDR3 DNA reads TGTGCCAGCAGCAGGGGGGAGACCCAGTACTTC. Translation gives CASSRGETQYF. The rearrangement joins TRBV6-6 to TRBJ2-5; 7 bases map to TRBD1. From germline, CDR1 is MNHNY and CDR2 SVGAGI (reference sequence). V was pared by 6 bases and J by 5 bases, with 0 bases of the junction left unmatched. The CDR3 covers 11 residues.

This clonotype came up many times. The chain is built from TRBV7-3 and TRBJ2-7; 9 positions agree with TRBD2. Germline CDR1 and CDR2: SGHTA and FQGTGA. J was trimmed by 5 bases and V by 1 base; bases with no gene match: 6. The CDR3 spans 15 residues. CDR3 amino acids: CASSLSGRAINEQYF. For the CDR3, the DNA is TGTGCCAGCAGCTTAAGCGGGAGGGCCATAAACGAGCAGTACTTC.

The chain couples TRBV20-1 to TRBJ2-5, with a weak D call TRBD2 (6 bases). V gave up 6 bases and J gave up 1 base, with 12 bases separating them. The CDR3 length is 13 residues. Germline lookup yields CDR1 DFQATT and CDR2 SNEGSKA (reference sequence). CDR3 sequence: CSATVGGQETQYF. The CDR3 DNA reads as TGCAGTGCCACGGTGGGGGGCCAAGAGACCCAGTACTTC.

V gene TRBV12-3 or TRBV12-4 combines with J gene TRBJ2-1; 9 positions agree with TRBD2. The CDR3 is 15 residues long. The V segment lost 4 bases and the J segment 2 bases; nucleotides outside the gene matches: 3. CDR3 DNA sequence: TGTGCCAGCAGTTACAGCGGGAGGACCTACAATGAGCAGTTCTTC. It encodes CASSYSGRTYNEQFF.

This clonotype showed up many times. The chain recombines TRBV13 with TRBJ2-5, with 7 nucleotides matching TRBD2. Germline CDR1 and CDR2: PRHDT and FYEKMQ (reference sequence). The CDR3 covers 15 residues. The V gene end was trimmed by 2 bases and the J gene end by 1 base; junction bases not matched to a gene: 4. The CDR3 here is CASSLTGGLQETQYF. In nucleotides, the CDR3 is TGTGCCAGCAGCTTAACGGGAGGACTCCAAGAGACCCAGTACTTC.

V gene TRBV29-1 combines with J gene TRBJ2-7; TRBD1 matches 8 bases. J gave up 5 bases and V 4 bases, and 4 bases lay outside the gene matches. Germline-derived CDR1 and CDR2 are SQVTM and ANQGSEA. This CDR3 spans 12 amino acids. Here the CDR3 reads CSVVQGANEQYF. In nucleotides, the CDR3 is TGCAGCGTTGTGCAGGGGGCAAACGAGCAGTACTTC.

The chain recombines TRBV6-2 or TRBV6-3 with TRBJ1-1; D ambiguous. Germline assignment: CDR1 MNHEY and CDR2 SVGEGT. V lost 0 bases and J 1 base, leaving 9 bases between the germline ends. This CDR3 contains 15 residues. This CDR3 is CASSYSWAANTEAFF. DNA for the CDR3: TGTGCCAGCAGTTACTCGTGGGCCGCGAACACTGAAGCTTTCTTT.

This chain connects TRBV24-1 to TRBJ1-2; TRBD1 matches at 10 bases. CDR1 KGHDR and CDR2 SFDVKD come from the germline V gene. The CDR3 consists of 14 residues. The V and J ends lost 5 bases and 7 bases, in that order; junction bases with no gene match: 6. CDR3 amino acids: CATSGRDRGGGYTF. CDR3 bases: TGTGCCACCAGTGGCCGGGACAGGGGTGGTGGCTACACCTTC.

This chain joins TRBV19 and TRBJ2-1, with TRBD2 identical over 8 bases. The CDR3 length is 17 residues. The germline V gene has CDR1 LNHDA and CDR2 SQIVND (reference sequence). V lost 2 bases to trimming and J lost 0 bases; unmatched junction nucleotides: 6. CDR3 protein: CASSIRGGRYSYNEQFF. DNA for the CDR3: TGTGCCAGTAGTATAAGAGGCGGGAGGTACTCCTACAATGAGCAGTTCTTC.

V gene TRBV27 combines with J gene TRBJ2-5; D is tentatively TRBD1 or TRBD2 (5 bases each). CDR1 and CDR2 (germline): MNHEY, SMNVEV (reference sequence). V lost 4 bases and J lost 4, with 7 bases in between. The CDR3 contains 12 residues. CDR3 bases: TGTGCCAGCAGTTGGGACCGAGAGACCCAGTACTTC. The encoded protein is CASSWDRETQYF.

The rearrangement joins TRBV30 to TRBJ2-1; 11 nucleotides agree with TRBD2. This CDR3 is built from 18 residues. Germline V lookup: CDR1 GTSNPN, CDR2 SVGIG (reference sequence). V gave up 0 bases and J gave up 1 base; unmatched junction bases: 8. The CDR3 nucleotides read TGTGCCTGGAGTGTCGGGGTAGCGGGAGGGCCGTCCTACAATGAGCAGTTCTTC. Its protein is CAWSVGVAGGPSYNEQFF.

The J gene is TRBJ1-3, the V gene TRBV20-1, with D perhaps matching TRBD1 (6 bases). The V gene's germline CDR1 is DFQATT and CDR2 SNEGSKA (reference sequence). The length of the CDR3 is 13 residues. Trimming left V 6 bases short and J 0 bases short, with 9 bases between. The CDR3 is CSATDSSGNTIYF. CDR3 in DNA: TGCAGTGCCACGGACAGCTCTGGAAACACCATATATTTT.

This clonotype was recorded a few times. The J gene is TRBJ1-1, the V gene TRBV12-3 or TRBV12-4; D not resolved. The CDR3 runs 14 residues. V lost 2 bases, J lost 1 base, and 8 bases lay in between. Here the CDR3 DNA reads TGTGCCAGCAGTTTAAGTGCCTCGAACACTGAAGCTTTCTTT. This gives the protein CASSLSASNTEAFF.

The chain uses TRBV20-1 and TRBJ1-6; D possibly corresponds to TRBD1 (6 bases). V was trimmed by 6 bases and J by 5 bases, leaving 17 bases between them. This CDR3 contains 15 residues. CDR1 is DFQATT, CDR2 SNEGSKA, per germline (reference sequence). The CDR3 loop reads CSAGILGADNSPLHF. For the CDR3, the DNA is TGCAGTGCAGGGATTTTGGGGGCGGATAATTCACCCCTCCACTTT.

The gene calls are TRBV29-1 and TRBJ2-5; D assignment may be TRBD1 or TRBD2 (5 bases each). Trimming took off 4 bases at V and 4 bases at J, with 13 bases between the two ends. Germline lookup yields CDR1 SQVTM and CDR2 ANQGSEA. This CDR3 contains 13 residues. In DNA form, the CDR3 reads TGCAGCGTTGCAGGGTGGGAGAGAGAGACCCAGTACTTC. As protein: CSVAGWERETQYF.

This clonotype was recorded many times. The V gene is TRBV12-3 or TRBV12-4, the J gene TRBJ2-4, with D possibly being TRBD1 (5 bases). V gave up 5 bases and J gave up 8 bases, with 13 bases separating them. This CDR3 has 13 amino acids. CDR3 DNA sequence: TGTGCCAGCAGTCCCCAGGGTAGGGACATTCAGTACTTC. The encoded protein is CASSPQGRDIQYF.

This clonotype was seen at least ten times. The chain couples TRBV4-1 to TRBJ1-4; the match to TRBD1 covers 7 bases. With V trimmed by 0 bases and J by 7 bases, 8 bases remained unmatched. Germline CDR1 reads MGHRA; CDR2 reads YSYEKL. The CDR3 contains 16 residues. The CDR3 DNA reads as TGCGCCAGCAGCCAAGATGAGAACAGGGGTCGTGAAAAACTGTTTTTT. It encodes CASSQDENRGREKLFF.

The chain employs TRBV7-2 and TRBJ2-3, with 9 positions matching TRBD1. The V segment lost 0 bases and the J segment 5 bases; nucleotides outside the gene matches: 6. CDR3 length equals 16 residues. Germline CDR1 and CDR2: SGHTA and FQGNSA. The CDR3 DNA is TGTGCCAGCAGCTTAGCCCTCGGGACAGGGAGAGATACGCAGTATTTT. This gives the protein CASSLALGTGRDTQYF.

This clonotype was detected only a few times. This chain links TRBV29-1 with TRBJ2-5; 9 bases match TRBD2. Trimming took 3 bases from V and 5 from J; bases not matched to a gene: 4. CDR1 and CDR2 (germline): SQVTM, ANQGSEA. The CDR3 is 13 residues long. In nucleotides, the CDR3 is TGCAGCGTTGATACTAGCGGGCAGGAGACCCAGTACTTC. Protein product: CSVDTSGQETQYF.

This clonotype was seen a few times. The chain links TRBV11-2 to TRBJ2-5; 7 bases match TRBD1. Germline assignment: CDR1 SGHAT and CDR2 FQNNGV. V lost 5 bases to trimming and J lost 3 bases; unmatched junction nucleotides: 15. This CDR3 has 17 amino acids. The chain's CDR3 is CASSPRFPGGRKETQYF. The CDR3 DNA reads TGTGCCAGCAGCCCCCGGTTCCCAGGGGGTCGGAAAGAGACCCAGTACTTC.

This chain links TRBV12-3 or TRBV12-4 with TRBJ1-1, with D unclear. The CDR3 is 14 residues long. V lost 7 bases and J lost 1, with 13 bases in between. The CDR3 is CASTPSRQNTEAFF. The CDR3 DNA follows: TGTGCCAGCACCCCTTCTCGGCAGAACACTGAAGCTTTCTTT.